The 14 T cell receptor beta chains listed next were all sequenced from one sample in a study of breast tumors, draining lymph nodes, adjacent tissues. The lymph nodes were axillary draining lymph nodes from breast cancer patients. MiXCR, applied by TCRdb to the multiplex PCR reads, yields one record per CDR3 protein. The table has 120,000 to 150,000 distinct CDR3 sequences, about 33% seen once. Sample: axillary lymph node tissue. These TCRs come from a female donor with breast cancer. Some clones in this sample may be carry-over from other donors' samples.

This clonotype was observed at least ten times. The chain joins TRBV7-9 to TRBJ2-2, with D uncertain. Trimming left V 8 bases short and J 1 base short, with 8 bases between. Germline-derived CDR1 and CDR2 are SEHNR and FQNEAQ (reference sequence). The CDR3 is 13 residues long. CDR3 bases: TGTGCCAGCTCGCATCAGAACACCGGGGAGCTGTTTTTT. Amino acids: CASSHQNTGELFF. Together with reference TRBV7-9 and TRBJ2-2, the CDR3 gives the full variable domain: DTGVSQNPRHKITKRGQNVTFRCDPISEHNRLYWYRQTLGQGPEFLTYFQNEAQLEKSRLLSDRFSAERPKGSFSTLEIQRTEQGDSAMYLCASSHQNTGELFFGEGSRLTVL.

The table lists this clonotype with many counts. The rearrangement joins TRBV5-4 to TRBJ2-2; 10 bases are a match to TRBD2. The CDR3 loop spans 16 amino acids. Germline assignment: CDR1 SGHNT and CDR2 YYREEE (reference sequence). V dropped 7 bases and J dropped 4; count of bases not matched to a gene: 10. In nucleotides, the CDR3 is TGTGCCAGCTTTACTAGAGCGGGGGGGACCACCGGGGAGCTGTTTTTT. Protein: CASFTRAGGTTGELFF.

This clonotype showed up many times. The chain recombines TRBV7-3 with TRBJ2-1; D is unresolved. Trimming removed 1 base from V and 8 bases from J, with 15 bases in between. CDR3 length equals 15 residues. The germline gives CDR1 SGHTA, CDR2 FQGTGA. The CDR3 is CASSLSTNPIDEQFF. DNA of the CDR3: TGTGCCAGCAGCTTAAGTACAAACCCAATCGATGAGCAGTTCTTC.

This clonotype showed up many times. The V call is TRBV30, the J call TRBJ1-4; D is possibly TRBD1 (5 bases). The length of the CDR3 is 14 residues. The germline V gene encodes CDR1 GTSNPN and CDR2 SVGIG (reference sequence). The V end lost 5 bases, the J end lost 4 bases, and 14 bases lay between the germline ends. CDR3 DNA: TGTGCCTGGGCGCCGGGACGGCTTAATGAAAAACTGTTTTTT. Protein product: CAWAPGRLNEKLFF.

The chain links TRBV20-1 to TRBJ2-1, with TRBD2 identical over 10 bases. The J segment lost 3 bases and the V segment lost 7 bases, leaving 6 bases of the junction unmatched. Germline values: CDR1 DFQATT, CDR2 SNEGSKA (reference sequence). There are 14 residues in the CDR3. CDR3 nucleotide sequence: TGCAGTGTTTCTAGCGGGGGATTCTACAATGAGCAGTTCTTC. Protein product: CSVSSGGFYNEQFF.

J is TRBJ1-2 and V is TRBV7-9, with D possibly matching TRBD1 (5 bases). V was trimmed by 5 bases and J by 8 bases, leaving 18 bases between them. From germline, CDR1 is SEHNR and CDR2 FQNEAQ (reference sequence). The CDR3 spans 14 residues. The CDR3 sequence: CASSRTGGVDGYTF. The CDR3 DNA sequence: TGTGCCAGCAGCCGAACGGGGGGAGTTGACGGCTACACCTTC. Full variable domain (rest looked up from reference TRBV7-9 and TRBJ1-2): DTGVSQNPRHKITKRGQNVTFRCDPISEHNRLYWYRQTLGQGPEFLTYFQNEAQLEKSRLLSDRFSAERPKGSFSTLEIQRTEQGDSAMYLCASSRTGGVDGYTFGSGTRLTVV.

In this sample, this clonotype turned up many times. V and J are TRBV10-3 and TRBJ1-2; D gene uncertain. The CDR3 spans 13 residues. V lost 4 bases and J 5 bases, leaving 11 bases between the germline ends. CDR1 and CDR2 (germline): ENHRY, SYGVKD. CDR3 protein: CAISVNSRYGYTF. In DNA form, the CDR3 reads TGTGCCATCAGTGTAAACAGCCGATATGGCTACACCTTC.

The chain combines TRBV6-6 with TRBJ2-7; TRBD1 is a possible D gene (6 bases). The CDR3 is made up of 13 amino acids. V was shortened by 6 bases and J by 7 bases, with 16 bases between the two germline ends. Germline CDR1 MNHNY, CDR2 SVGAGI (reference sequence). CDR3 residues: CASSTQGNNEQYV. The CDR3 DNA reads TGTGCCAGCAGCACACAGGGAAACAATGAGCAGTACGTC.

A remark on this clonotype: This CDR3 fails to terminate in the conserved phenylalanine or tryptophan, so it likely reflects a read error. The limits of the CDR3 on the DNA are not certain, so only TCRdb's listed CDR3 is given. The rearrangement uses TRBV15 and TRBJ1-2; TRBD1 reflects the table's D call only, with no check against the DNA. The CDR3 sequence runs 14 residues, both termini included. The germline gives CDR1 LNHNV, CDR2 YYDKDF (reference sequence). CDR3 protein: CATSTRPANYGYAL.

This clonotype showed up many times. The J gene is TRBJ2-7, the V gene TRBV6-2 or TRBV6-3, with TRBD2 matching 9 bases. V lost 6 bases, J lost 0 bases, and 6 bases stayed unmatched. CDR1 is MNHEY, CDR2 SVGEGT, per germline. This CDR3 contains 15 residues. The CDR3 nucleotides are TGTGCCAGCAGACCCGGACTAGCGAGCTCCTACGAGCAGTACGTC. This encodes CASRPGLASSYEQYV.

Many counts were recorded for this clonotype. The chain employs TRBV3-1 and TRBJ2-3; 10 positions match TRBD2. CDR3 length equals 15 residues. The germline V gene has CDR1 LGHDT and CDR2 YNNKEL (reference sequence). Trimming removed 4 bases from V and 2 bases from J; junction bases left unmatched: 3. CDR3 in DNA: TGTGCCAGCAGCCTTAGCGGGGGGTTCACAGATACGCAGTATTTT. It yields the protein CASSLSGGFTDTQYF.

On this clonotype itself: This may be a read error, as it is one base from a much larger clone. The genes are TRBV18 and TRBJ1-2; the D is unclear. The CDR3 contains 13 residues. Trimming took off 0 bases at V and 8 bases at J, with 10 bases between the two ends. Germline CDR1 is KGHSH and CDR2 is LQKENI. CDR3 DNA: TGTGCCAGCTCACCACCCGGCGGAGAAGGCTACACCTTC. As protein: CASSPPGGEGYTF.

In this sample, this clonotype turned up many times. The chain employs TRBV10-3 and TRBJ2-1; TRBD2 agrees at 11 bases. Germline V lookup: CDR1 ENHRY, CDR2 SYGVKD. This CDR3 is 14 amino acids long. J was trimmed by 7 bases and V by 4 bases; bases with no gene match: 3. As DNA, the CDR3 is TGTGCCATCAGTGCACTAGCGGGGGTTAATGAGCAGTTCTTC. Amino acids: CAISALAGVNEQFF.

This clonotype was seen at least ten times. The V call is TRBV3-1, the J call TRBJ2-2, with 9 nucleotides matching TRBD1. This CDR3 is built from 14 residues. CDR1 and CDR2 (germline): LGHDT, YNNKEL (reference sequence). Germline trimming cut 3 bases from V and 7 bases from J; bases unmatched to any gene: 3. Here the CDR3 DNA reads TGTGCCAGCAGCCAGGGGACAGGGTTCGGGGAGCTGTTTTTT. As protein: CASSQGTGFGELFF.